This entry lists 27 T cell receptor beta chains sequenced from one sample in a study of blood T cell repertoires in COVID-19. Sequencing used immunoSEQ multiplex PCR; TCRdb keeps in-frame clones, though not all of them. Among 400,000 or so clones, roughly 90% were seen once, and the ten largest hold approximately 2.1%. Input material: PBMCs or T cells enriched from blood (not recorded which). The source is a woman between 40 and 50 years old with acute COVID-19.

The rearrangement uses TRBV2 and TRBJ1-2; TRBD1 matches at 8 bases. Germline CDR1 reads SNHLY; CDR2 reads FYNNEI. V lost 4 bases to trimming and J lost 5 bases; unmatched junction nucleotides: 9. CDR3 length: 15 residues. This CDR3 is CASSGFGRGQYGYTF. CDR3 in DNA: TGTGCCAGCAGTGGCTTTGGCAGGGGGCAGTATGGCTACACCTTC.

The CDR3 DNA reads as TGTGCCAGCGCGGACACATACTCTGGAAACACCATATATTTT. This encodes CASADTYSGNTIYF. J is TRBJ1-3 and V is TRBV11-3, with a weak D call TRBD1 (5 bases). This CDR3 is 14 amino acids long. Germline V gene data show CDR1 as SGHNT and CDR2 as YENEEA. Trimming stripped 8 bases from V and 0 bases from J, with 11 bases between.

V is TRBV19 and J is TRBJ1-1; 8 bases agree with TRBD1. CDR1 LNHDA and CDR2 SQIVND come from the germline V gene (reference sequence). The junction had 11 bases not matched to a gene; V was cut back by 6 bases and J by 5 bases. This CDR3 has 15 residues. CDR3 sequence reads: CASRGQGAQGTEAFF. The CDR3 DNA is TGTGCCAGTAGAGGGCAGGGGGCGCAGGGAACTGAAGCTTTCTTT.

The J gene is TRBJ1-5, the V gene TRBV11-2; D gene ambiguous. Germline-derived CDR1 and CDR2 are SGHAT and FQNNGV. Trimming pared 1 base from V and 3 bases from J, leaving 4 bases between. This CDR3 has 13 residues. This chain's CDR3 is CASSLAVNQPQHF. CDR3 sequence (DNA): TGTGCCAGCAGCTTAGCGGTCAATCAGCCCCAGCATTTT.

The J gene is TRBJ2-3, the V gene TRBV9, with a possible D match to TRBD1 (5 bases). V lost 1 base and J 2 bases, leaving 14 bases between the germline ends. Germline assignment: CDR1 SGDLS and CDR2 YYNGEE. The CDR3 totals 16 residues. The CDR3, as DNA: TGTGCCAGCAGCGTATTCCTGGACACCGACACAGATACGCAGTATTTT. Its translation is CASSVFLDTDTDTQYF.

The chain employs TRBV6-1 and TRBJ1-5; D uncertain. This CDR3 spans 15 amino acids. The ends were cut back, 0 bases at V and 3 bases at J, with 9 bases in the middle. Germline V CDR1 and CDR2: MNHNS, SASEGT. CDR3 coding DNA: TGTGCCAGCAGTGAAGCTGGCAGGCTCAATCAGCCCCAGCATTTT. Residues: CASSEAGRLNQPQHF.

The rearrangement uses TRBV2 and TRBJ2-3; 7 bases map to TRBD2. Germline V gives CDR1 SNHLY, CDR2 FYNNEI. With V trimmed by 4 bases and J by 0 bases, 1 base remained unmatched. The CDR3 loop spans 14 amino acids. Written as DNA, the CDR3 is TGTGCCAGCAGTGGCGGGGGAAGCACAGATACGCAGTATTTT. This translates into CASSGGGSTDTQYF.

The rearrangement links TRBV15 to TRBJ2-5, with 12 bases identical to TRBD2. Losses at the gene ends were 1 base for V and 3 bases for J; bases not matched to a gene: 3. The CDR3 has 16 amino acids. Germline-derived CDR1 and CDR2 are LNHNV and YYDKDF (reference sequence). CDR3 residues: CATSRALAGGEETQYF. The CDR3 bases are TGTGCCACCAGCAGAGCGCTAGCGGGGGGGGAAGAGACCCAGTACTTC.

V gene TRBV5-6 combines with J gene TRBJ2-2; no reliable D call. Germline assignment: CDR1 SGHDT and CDR2 YYEEEE. V was clipped by 7 bases and J by 4 bases, with 17 bases between them. The CDR3 is 15 amino acids. CDR3 coding DNA: TGTGCCAGCCGATCTTCCACTCGCGGCACCGGGGAGCTGTTTTTT. It translates to CASRSSTRGTGELFF.

This clone was observed a single time. This sequence joins TRBV6-5 and TRBJ2-5; D might be TRBD2 (6 bases). This CDR3 is 15 amino acids long. Trimming removed 7 bases from V and 4 bases from J, with 19 bases in between. Germline-derived CDR1 and CDR2 are MNHEY and SVGAGI. CDR3 sequence: CASTPEDGGGETQYF. DNA of the CDR3: TGTGCCAGCACTCCCGAAGACGGGGGTGGAGAGACCCAGTACTTC.

CDR3 in DNA: TGCGCCAGCAGCTTCCAGGCCAGGGCTTCTGGAAACACCATATATTTT. It codes for CASSFQARASGNTIYF. The chain couples TRBV4-1 to TRBJ1-3, with D possibly matching TRBD1 (5 bases). The CDR3 length is 16 residues. The V gene lost 5 bases and the J gene lost 1 base, with 15 bases spanning the gap. Germline lookup yields CDR1 MGHRA and CDR2 YSYEKL.

V usage is TRBV23-1 and J usage is TRBJ1-5; TRBD1 matches at 7 bases. Being an ORF, TRBV23-1 has a function that is uncertain. This CDR3 spans 15 amino acids. V lost 5 bases to trimming and J lost 2 bases; unmatched junction nucleotides: 6. The CDR3 loop is CASSSDRERNQPQHF. The DNA for the CDR3 is TGCGCCAGCAGTAGTGACAGGGAGCGCAATCAGCCCCAGCATTTT.

In its sample, this clone was seen a few times. J is TRBJ1-2 and V is TRBV6-2 or TRBV6-3, with a weak D call TRBD1 (5 bases). The V and J ends lost 6 bases and 4 bases respectively, with 12 bases between them. Germline CDR1 and CDR2: MNHEY and SVGEGT. The CDR3 sequence is 13 residues long. The CDR3, as DNA: TGTGCCAGCAGCTCGGGGGTTGGCTATGGCTACACCTTC. The encoded protein is CASSSGVGYGYTF.

This clone was counted a single time. V and J are TRBV2 and TRBJ1-5, with TRBD1 matching over 7 bases. Germline CDR1 and CDR2: SNHLY and FYNNEI. This CDR3 has 15 residues. V shed 6 bases and J 0 bases; nucleotides not matched to a gene: 5. This chain's CDR3 is CASRGTDYSNQPQHF. The CDR3, as DNA: TGTGCCAGCAGAGGGACAGATTATAGCAATCAGCCCCAGCATTTT. The variable domain in full, completed from reference TRBV2 and TRBJ1-5, reads EPEVTQTPSHQVTQMGQEVILRCVPISNHLYFYWYRQILGQKVEFLVSFYNNEISEKSEIFDDQFSVERPDGSNFTLKIRSTKLEDSAMYFCASRGTDYSNQPQHFGDGTRLSIL.

The chain links TRBV6-4 to TRBJ2-3, with D unclear. CDR1 is MRHNA and CDR2 is SNTAGT in the germline V gene. Between the trimmed V and J ends, which lost 3 bases and 3 bases, there was a span of 7 bases. The CDR3 extends over 13 amino acids. CDR3 sequence: CASSESVTDTQYF. For the CDR3, the DNA is TGTGCCAGCAGTGAGTCTGTTACAGATACGCAGTATTTT.

The rearrangement uses TRBV27 and TRBJ2-3; 10 nucleotides line up with TRBD2. CDR1 and CDR2 from the germline V gene are MNHEY and SMNVEV (reference sequence). The trim removed 3 bases at V and 6 bases at J, leaving 3 bases unmatched. There are 14 residues in the CDR3. DNA of the CDR3: TGTGCCAGCAGTTTCCTAGCGGGGGAGGATACGCAGTATTTT. It translates to CASSFLAGEDTQYF.

The chain combines TRBV14 with TRBJ2-1, with 15 nucleotides matching TRBD2. V lost 0 bases and J lost 0; bases outside the gene matches: 6. Germline CDR1 reads SGHDN; CDR2 reads FVKESK. The CDR3 loop spans 20 amino acids. CDR3 in DNA: TGTGCCAGCAGCCAAGAGGGACTAGCGGGGGGCCGAAGCTCCTACAATGAGCAGTTCTTC. Its protein is CASSQEGLAGGRSSYNEQFF.

The chain is built from TRBV10-3 and TRBJ1-1; D is undetermined. V lost 10 bases, J lost 6 bases, and 12 bases lay in between. Germline CDR1 ENHRY, CDR2 SYGVKD. The CDR3 sequence is 11 residues long. CDR3 region: CATLLFAEAFF. The CDR3 DNA sequence: TGTGCCACCCTTTTATTTGCTGAAGCTTTCTTT.

This sequence joins TRBV6-5 and TRBJ2-1, with no clear D. Trimming removed 2 bases from V and 9 bases from J, with 11 bases in between. The CDR3 extends over 13 amino acids. CDR1 and CDR2 (germline): MNHEY, SVGAGI. Written as DNA, the CDR3 is TGTGCCAGCAGTTACGGCCTCGGCGGTGAGCAGTTCTTC. It translates to CASSYGLGGEQFF.

This clone was recorded only once. The chain couples TRBV10-2 to TRBJ1-5; 9 bases match TRBD1. Trimming removed 9 bases from V and 10 bases from J; junction bases left unmatched: 13. The CDR3 runs to 14 residues. The germline CDR1 and CDR2 sequences are WSHSY and SAAADI. The DNA for the CDR3 is TGCGCCAGTTCGGTCGACAGGGGGGTGAATCCCCAGCATTTT. Residues: CASSVDRGVNPQHF.

This chain connects TRBV20-1 to TRBJ1-6; D is ambiguous. Trimming pared 3 bases from V and 10 bases from J, leaving 22 bases between. The CDR3 contains 16 residues. Germline V gene lookup returns CDR1 DFQATT and CDR2 SNEGSKA (reference sequence). DNA for the CDR3: TGCAGTGCTAGTTTCGTCGACCCGGCGGGTTCCTCACCCCTCCACTTT. Encoded protein: CSASFVDPAGSSPLHF.

V usage is TRBV18 and J usage is TRBJ2-7; 8 nucleotides agree with TRBD1. The CDR3 is made up of 15 amino acids. Unmatched junction bases numbered 11, after V lost 6 bases and J lost 4 bases. From germline, CDR1 is KGHSH and CDR2 LQKENI. CDR3 region: CASSSDTGGLYEQYF. In DNA form, the CDR3 reads TGTGCCAGCTCGTCCGATACAGGGGGGCTATACGAGCAGTACTTC.

This clone has a single count. The gene calls are TRBV2 and TRBJ1-5; D gene uncertain. V lost 6 bases and J 1 base, leaving 13 bases between the germline ends. The germline gives CDR1 SNHLY, CDR2 FYNNEI. This CDR3 has 15 residues. This CDR3 is CASRAARGSNQPQHF. The CDR3 DNA reads as TGTGCCAGCAGGGCAGCCCGAGGGAGCAATCAGCCCCAGCATTTT.

V gene TRBV10-2 combines with J gene TRBJ1-6, with D tentatively TRBD1 (6 bases). The length of the CDR3 is 13 residues. V lost 7 bases and J lost 8, with 12 bases in between. The germline V gene has CDR1 WSHSY and CDR2 SAAADI. The CDR3 protein is CASKPGVDSPLHF. In nucleotides, the CDR3 is TGCGCCAGCAAACCAGGGGTGGATTCACCCCTCCACTTT.

The rearrangement uses TRBV14 and TRBJ1-4; 11 bases are a match to TRBD1. Germline CDR1 is SGHDN and CDR2 is FVKESK. This CDR3 has 14 residues. V dropped 5 bases and J dropped 7; count of bases not matched to a gene: 3. The CDR3 spells CASSRTGGGEKLFF. The CDR3 region has the DNA TGTGCCAGCAGCAGGACAGGGGGCGGTGAAAAACTGTTTTTT.

The chain employs TRBV5-1 and TRBJ2-2; weak D call: TRBD1 (5 bases). CDR1 is SGHRS and CDR2 is YFSETQ in the germline V gene. The CDR3 is 15 amino acids. Trimming took 0 bases from V and 9 from J, leaving 15 bases between them. The CDR3 DNA reads as TGCGCCAGCAGCTTGGGGGGCTCCTTAAACTGGGAGCTGTTTTTT. It encodes CASSLGGSLNWELFF. Complete variable domain (other parts from reference TRBV5-1 and TRBJ2-2): KAGVTQTPRYLIKTRGQQVTLSCSPISGHRSVSWYQQTPGQGLQFLFEYFSETQRNKGNFPGRFSGRQFSNSRSEMNVSTLELGDSALYLCASSLGGSLNWELFFGEGSRLTVL.

The V call is TRBV7-9, the J call TRBJ2-5, with 10 bases identical to TRBD1. CDR3 length: 14 residues. Germline-derived CDR1 and CDR2 are SEHNR and FQNEAQ (reference sequence). The junction had 2 bases not matched to a gene; V was cut back by 4 bases and J by 3 bases. This CDR3 reads CASSSGQGKETQYF. CDR3 sequence (DNA): TGTGCCAGCAGCTCGGGACAGGGGAAAGAGACCCAGTACTTC.